These 21 T cell receptor beta chains were sequenced from one sample in a study of blood T cell repertoires in COVID-19 (dated by TCRdb to 2020 to 2022). Library method: the immunoSEQ multiplex PCR assay. Drawn from immuneACCESS, this table holds only the in-frame rearrangements with V and J called that TCRdb kept. Clones are partly lost; checked studies trace under half to an unresolved V gene and leave the rest unexplained. This sample is represented by 75,000 to 95,000 clones; 85% of them were singletons. Of the sample, more than 15% falls within the top ten clones. The specimen sequenced was peripheral blood. These receptors were collected from an older man with active or convalescent COVID-19.

The chain joins TRBV6-5 to TRBJ2-7; D gene ambiguous. There are 12 residues in the CDR3. Germline CDR1 reads MNHEY; CDR2 reads SVGAGI. The V end was cut by 8 bases, the J end by 6 bases, with 14 bases between. CDR3 coding DNA: TGTGCCAGCGGAGAATCAAGACGCGAGCAGTACGTC. Translating it yields CASGESRREQYV.

A note on this clone: Additional DNA sequences in this sample encode the identical CDR3. The chain has TRBV5-4 and TRBJ2-3; TRBD2 matches 9 bases. V was clipped by 4 bases and J by 0 bases; unmatched bases: 6. Germline V gives CDR1 SGHNT, CDR2 YYREEE (reference sequence). CDR3 length: 16 amino acids. Here the CDR3 reads CASSLRLAASTDTQYF. CDR3 sequence (DNA): TGTGCCAGCAGCCTTAGACTAGCGGCTAGCACAGATACGCAGTATTTT. Full variable domain (outside the CDR3, taken from reference TRBV5-4 and TRBJ2-3): ETGVTQSPTHLIKTRGQQVTLRCSSQSGHNTVSWYQQALGQGPQFIFQYYREEENGRGNFPPRFSGLQFPNYSSELNVNALELDDSALYLCASSLRLAASTDTQYFGPGTRLTVL.

This chain connects TRBV25-1 to TRBJ2-5; maybe TRBD2 (6 bases). V lost 2 bases to trimming and J lost 7 bases, with 11 bases between them. CDR1 MGHDK and CDR2 SYGVNS come from the germline V gene. This CDR3 spans 13 amino acids. Here the CDR3 DNA reads TGTGCCAGCAGTGAAAGGAGGGCTGGGACCCAGTACTTC. This sequence encodes CASSERRAGTQYF.

The chain employs TRBV5-1 and TRBJ2-6; D gene uncertain. The CDR3 totals 17 residues. V was shortened by 0 bases and J by 0 bases, with 10 bases between the two germline ends. Germline V gives CDR1 SGHRS, CDR2 YFSETQ. This CDR3 is CASSLAQTLSGANVLTF. The CDR3 DNA follows: TGCGCCAGCAGCTTGGCCCAGACTCTCTCTGGGGCCAACGTCCTGACTTTC. Together with reference TRBV5-1 and TRBJ2-6, the CDR3 gives the full variable domain: KAGVTQTPRYLIKTRGQQVTLSCSPISGHRSVSWYQQTPGQGLQFLFEYFSETQRNKGNFPGRFSGRQFSNSRSEMNVSTLELGDSALYLCASSLAQTLSGANVLTFGAGSRLTVL.

This chain connects TRBV9 to TRBJ2-2, with 13 positions matching TRBD2. The CDR3 has 17 residues. CDR1 is SGDLS, CDR2 YYNGEE, per germline. V lost 0 bases, J lost 5 bases, and 4 bases stayed unmatched. In nucleotides, the CDR3 is TGTGCCAGCAGCGTAGGACTAGCGGGGGGTGGAACCGGGGAGCTGTTTTTT. Amino acid sequence: CASSVGLAGGGTGELFF.

The chain employs TRBV28 and TRBJ2-2; TRBD1 matches 7 bases. J was trimmed by 0 bases and V by 7 bases; bases with no gene match: 8. Looked up from germline, CDR1 is MDHEN and CDR2 is SYDVKM. The CDR3 covers 16 residues. CDR3 sequence: CASTNSGTANTGELFF. CDR3 bases: TGTGCCAGCACGAATTCCGGGACAGCGAACACCGGGGAGCTGTTTTTT.

This chain uses TRBV24-1 with TRBJ1-4; 7 bases agree with TRBD1. This CDR3 has 15 amino acids. The germline gives CDR1 KGHDR, CDR2 SFDVKD. The V and J ends lost 4 bases and 3 bases, in that order; junction bases with no gene match: 4. The CDR3 DNA reads TGTGCCACCAGTGACCCAGGGGGATCTAATGAAAAACTGTTTTTT. Residues: CATSDPGGSNEKLFF.

V gene TRBV3-1 (or the pseudogene TRBV3-2) combines with J gene TRBJ1-1; no clear D. Trimming shortened V by 1 base and J by 11 bases, and 11 bases separated the two germline ends. Germline V lookup: CDR1 LGHDT, CDR2 YNNKEL (reference sequence). The CDR3 runs 12 residues. CDR3 sequence reads: CASSQGSLGAFF. The CDR3 bases are TGTGCCAGCAGCCAAGGATCACTGGGCGCTTTCTTT.

The chain uses TRBV29-1 and TRBJ2-3, with TRBD1 as a possible D gene (6 bases). The length of the CDR3 is 14 residues. V lost 6 bases and J lost 2, with 15 bases in between. In germline, CDR1 is SQVTM, CDR2 ANQGSEA. CDR3 amino acids: CSVSPWGPTDTQYF. The CDR3, as DNA: TGCAGCGTGTCCCCTTGGGGGCCCACAGATACGCAGTATTTT.

The chain carries TRBV11-2 and TRBJ2-3; D unresolved. The CDR3 contains 15 residues. The ends were cut back, 3 bases at V and 0 bases at J, with 10 bases in the middle. CDR1 is SGHAT, CDR2 FQNNGV, per germline. The CDR3 protein is CASSFRSGSTDTQYF. CDR3 bases: TGTGCCAGCAGCTTCCGATCAGGAAGCACAGATACGCAGTATTTT. The full variable domain, with the rest looked up from reference TRBV11-2 and TRBJ2-3, is EAGVAQSPRYKIIEKRQSVAFWCNPISGHATLYWYQQILGQGPKLLIQFQNNGVVDDSQLPKDRFSAERLKGVDSTLKIQPAKLEDSAVYLCASSFRSGSTDTQYFGPGTRLTVL.

The gene calls are TRBV12-5 and TRBJ2-3; D gene ambiguous. The germline V gene has CDR1 LGHNT and CDR2 FRNRAP. The CDR3 loop spans 13 amino acids. V was cut by 3 bases and J by 9 bases, with 13 bases left in between. The CDR3 region has the DNA TGTGCTAGTGGTTTCGCCGCAACAGCAACGCAGTATTTT. Amino acids: CASGFAATATQYF.

The CDR3, as DNA: TGTGCCAGCAGACTCCAGGGGGCCACAGATACGCAGTATTTT. Encoded protein: CASRLQGATDTQYF. The rearrangement uses TRBV6-5 and TRBJ2-3, with 8 bases that match TRBD1. CDR3 length: 14 amino acids. The V gene's germline CDR1 is MNHEY and CDR2 SVGAGI. V was pared by 6 bases and J by 2 bases, with 4 bases of the junction left unmatched.

This clone showed up just once. The chain is built from TRBV6-2 or TRBV6-3 and TRBJ1-4, with no clear D. This CDR3 spans 13 amino acids. The ends were cut back, 1 base at V and 5 bases at J, with 5 bases in the middle. Germline V CDR1 and CDR2: MNHEY, SVGEGT. The CDR3 protein is CASSYYRNEKLFF. CDR3 sequence (DNA): TGTGCCAGCAGTTACTACAGAAATGAAAAACTGTTTTTT.

In its sample, this clone was seen once. V usage is TRBV5-4 and J usage is TRBJ2-5; 10 positions agree with TRBD2. The V segment lost 9 bases and the J segment 2 bases; nucleotides outside the gene matches: 4. Germline CDR1 SGHNT, CDR2 YYREEE (reference sequence). The CDR3 is made up of 13 amino acids. The CDR3 nucleotides are TGTGCCACCAAACTAGCGGGGCAAGAGACCCAGTACTTC. Translated, it gives CATKLAGQETQYF.

The chain is built from TRBV9 and TRBJ1-1, with 9 bases that match TRBD1. CDR3 length: 14 residues. Trimming at V came to 4 bases and at J to 4 bases, leaving 5 bases not matched to a gene. CDR1 SGDLS and CDR2 YYNGEE come from the germline V gene. This CDR3 is CASSTGQGRTEAFF. CDR3 bases: TGTGCCAGCAGCACAGGACAGGGGCGCACTGAAGCTTTCTTT. The complete variable domain, with remaining parts taken from reference TRBV9 and TRBJ1-1, reads DSGVTQTPKHLITATGQRVTLRCSPRSGDLSVYWYQQSLDQGLQFLIQYYNGEERAKGNILERFSAQQFPDLHSELNLSSLELGDSALYFCASSTGQGRTEAFFGQGTRLTVV.

The V gene is TRBV18, the J gene TRBJ2-5; the match to TRBD1 covers 8 bases. The CDR3 length is 14 residues. Germline CDR1 is KGHSH and CDR2 is LQKENI. J gave up 5 bases and V 6 bases, and 8 bases lay outside the gene matches. In DNA form, the CDR3 reads TGTGCCAGCTCTCAACAGGGGGTGTATGAGACCCAGTACTTC. It codes for CASSQQGVYETQYF.

This chain links TRBV25-1 with TRBJ1-1, with D possibly being TRBD1 (6 bases). Trimming cost V 3 bases and J 7 bases, with 18 bases left between them. Germline-derived CDR1 and CDR2 are MGHDK and SYGVNS. This CDR3 is built from 15 residues. CDR3 coding DNA: TGTGCCAGCAGTGAGCGTCGTAAGGGGGAGAGTGAAGCTTTCTTT. As protein: CASSERRKGESEAFF.

This chain links TRBV7-9 with TRBJ1-1; D perhaps matches TRBD1 (6 bases). V lost 5 bases and J 1 base, leaving 14 bases between the germline ends. The CDR3 is made up of 15 amino acids. Germline values: CDR1 SEHNR, CDR2 FQNEAQ (reference sequence). CDR3 in amino acids: CASSPSRGKNTEAFF. The DNA of the CDR3 is TGTGCCAGCAGCCCAAGTAGGGGGAAGAACACTGAAGCTTTCTTT. Drawing the rest from reference TRBV7-9 and TRBJ1-1, the complete variable domain is DTGVSQNPRHKITKRGQNVTFRCDPISEHNRLYWYRQTLGQGPEFLTYFQNEAQLEKSRLLSDRFSAERPKGSFSTLEIQRTEQGDSAMYLCASSPSRGKNTEAFFGQGTRLTVV.

This clone was found a few times. The V gene is TRBV6-5, the J gene TRBJ1-5, with TRBD1 as a possible D gene (5 bases). Germline values: CDR1 MNHEY, CDR2 SVGAGI. This CDR3 region has 13 residues. Trimming shortened V by 6 bases and J by 9 bases, and 15 bases separated the two germline ends. The CDR3 sequence is CASRKTVGGPQHF. The CDR3 DNA reads TGTGCCAGCAGAAAGACAGTGGGGGGGCCCCAGCATTTT.

The J gene is TRBJ2-2, the V gene TRBV5-1, with 8 bases identical to TRBD2. Germline-derived CDR1 and CDR2 are SGHRS and YFSETQ. This CDR3 is built from 16 residues. Unmatched junction bases numbered 8, after V lost 7 bases and J lost 0 bases. The DNA for the CDR3 is TGCGCCAGCGGGATTACTAGCGGCACGAACACCGGGGAGCTGTTTTTT. It specifies CASGITSGTNTGELFF.

The V gene is TRBV5-1, the J gene TRBJ1-1, with no clear D. Trimming removed 2 bases from V and 1 base from J, with 6 bases in between. The germline V gene has CDR1 SGHRS and CDR2 YFSETQ. CDR3 length: 13 residues. This CDR3 is CASSLAWNTEAFF. The DNA of the CDR3 is TGCGCCAGCAGCTTAGCGTGGAACACTGAAGCTTTCTTT.